A selection of T cell receptor beta chains follows, all from one sample in a study of T cell changes during pregnancy in multiple sclerosis. Sequenced by immunoSEQ multiplex PCR; TCRdb stores in-frame clones only, minus some. Altogether about 68,000 clones are present, 90% being singletons, with the ten largest covering more than 1.4%. The sequenced sample was peripheral blood, obtained in the third trimester of pregnancy. These TCRs come from a female donor with multiple sclerosis, enrolled in a pregnancy study. The conserved cysteine and the conserved F or W are not part of the CDR3 here. The listing skips clone size in some rows; elsewhere it reads once, few, many or a size class.

>NA|TRBV30|TRBJ1-1
AWSDKQGKNTEAF
>once|TRBV5-1|TRBJ1-2
ASSLVPRPGAFSGYT
>NA|TRBV5-4|TRBJ1-2
ASSLQGSSYGYT
>NA|TRBV7-2|TRBJ1-2
ASSFLLDSNSEYT
>NA|TRBV7-3|TRBJ2-1
ASSPSYSYNEQF
>NA|TRBV7-6|TRBJ2-7
ASSLLGTGRDFYEQY
>NA|TRBV11-2|TRBJ1-3
ASSSPSSSRAGNTIY
>NA|TRBV9|TRBJ2-3
ASSVDGGVTDTQY
>NA|TRBV5-1|TRBJ1-1
ASSLGGYGGVTEAF
>once|TRBV7-2|TRBJ1-1
ASSWTASMNTEAF
>NA|TRBV6-6|TRBJ1-6
AATDQGISHSPLH
>NA|TRBV11-3|TRBJ2-1
ASSFGGGTGEYEQF
>few|TRBV14|TRBJ1-2
ASSEDRQGPYGYT
>NA|TRBV6-5|TRBJ1-5
ASSRESSNQPQH
>NA|TRBV12-5|TRBJ1-5
ASGPGESNQPQH
>NA|TRBV5-6|TRBJ2-7
ASSPGMAYEQY
>NA|TRBV6-6|NA
ASTLSGTSSYEQY
>once|TRBV4-2|TRBJ2-5
ASSQDRGYQETQY
>once|TRBV29-1|TRBJ2-4
SVIGVAKNIQY
>NA|TRBV7-8|TRBJ2-5
ASGTATETQY
>NA|TRBV6-5|TRBJ1-2
ASSYSGGDYGYT
>NA|TRBV2|TRBJ2-3
ASRPDSSRWDTQY
>NA|TRBV19|TRBJ1-1
ASGGAGNTEAF
>NA|TRBV6-5|TRBJ2-5
ASSSSRGQETQY
>NA|TRBV2|TRBJ1-3
ASRDSFVATIY
>NA|TRBV6-5|NA
ASSLTGSTYEQY
>NA|TRBV18|TRBJ2-2
ASSAGPEVNTGELF
>NA|TRBV5-8|TRBJ1-5
ASSPGQGMGQPQH
>NA|TRBV6-5|TRBJ1-1
ASSYSGHPNTEAF
>NA|TRBV30|TRBJ1-2
AWTPQTAT
>NA|TRBV9|TRBJ1-2
ASSAGTGTLGFYGYT
>once|TRBV6-6|TRBJ1-2
ASSPPGHLLGGYT
>NA|TRBV5-1|TRBJ2-1
ASSLIAASSYNEQF
>NA|TRBV5-6|TRBJ2-5
ASSPTGVSQETQY
>few|TRBV7-9|TRBJ1-2
ASSGDSDTGGYT
>NA|TRBV5-1|TRBJ2-1
ASSLAPSGSNEQF
>NA|TRBV19|TRBJ1-4
ASRTQGPPREKLF
>NA|TRBV21-1|TRBJ1-5
ASSKKQVGNQPQH
>NA|TRBV4-3|TRBJ1-5
ASSRTDRAEGNQPQH
>NA|TRBV29-1|TRBJ2-6
SVEKGPGSGANVLT
>once|TRBV9|TRBJ1-4
ASSGTATLNEKLF
>NA|TRBV7-3|TRBJ2-3
ASSSNRGGDTQY
>NA|TRBV19|TRBJ1-6
ASIPSTGGIDSPLH
>few|TRBV19|TRBJ2-5
ASSEVPETQY
>NA|TRBV30|TRBJ1-1
AWGPRVMNTEAF
>NA|TRBV19|TRBJ2-2
ATWRAGGNTGELF
>NA|TRBV7-9|TRBJ2-1
ASSYSYNTPGQGADEQF
>NA|TRBV5-8|TRBJ1-1
ASSLSPGVNTEAF
>NA|TRBV9|TRBJ1-1
ASSPGLNTEAF
>few|TRBV30|TRBJ1-5
AWSRGVSNQPQH
>NA|TRBV2|TRBJ2-3
ASSVHGGSGTDTQY
>NA|TRBV18|TRBJ2-5
ASSPGAGRVEETQY
>NA|TRBV10-3|TRBJ2-6
AISDPTRVSGANVLT
>few|TRBV30|TRBJ1-1
AWSFPQAVEAF
>NA|TRBV27|TRBJ1-2
ASSLYSGTGYGYT
>NA|TRBV1|TRBJ2-5
TSSHMMRLAGGLWETQY
>NA|TRBV5-4|TRBJ2-7
ASSLAGGAWYEQY
>NA|TRBV5-6|TRBJ1-2
ASSGGVSRKELYGYT
>few|TRBV27|TRBJ1-6
ASSLSRGSPLH